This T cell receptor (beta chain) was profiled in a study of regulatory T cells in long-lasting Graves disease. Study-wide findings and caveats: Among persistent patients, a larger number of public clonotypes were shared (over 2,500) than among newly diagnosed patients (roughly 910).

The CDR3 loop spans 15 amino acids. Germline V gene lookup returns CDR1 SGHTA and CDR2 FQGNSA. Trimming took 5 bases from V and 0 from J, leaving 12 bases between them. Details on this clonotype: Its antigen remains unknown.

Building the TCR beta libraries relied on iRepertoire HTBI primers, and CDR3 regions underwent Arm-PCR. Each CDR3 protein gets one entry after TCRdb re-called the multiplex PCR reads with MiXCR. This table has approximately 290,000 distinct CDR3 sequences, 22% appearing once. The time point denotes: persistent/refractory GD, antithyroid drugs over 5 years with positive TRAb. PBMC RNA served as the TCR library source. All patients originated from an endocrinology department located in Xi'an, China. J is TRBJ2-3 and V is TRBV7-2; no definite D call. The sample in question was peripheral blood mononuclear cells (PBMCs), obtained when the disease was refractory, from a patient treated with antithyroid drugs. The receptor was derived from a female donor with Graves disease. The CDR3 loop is CASSRLNPSTDTQYF. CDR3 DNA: TGTGCCAGCAGCCGACTCAATCCCAGCACAGATACGCAGTATTTT.